This passage covers 25 T cell receptor beta chains from one sample sequenced in a study of monozygotic twins with inflammatory bowel disease. TCRdb re-analyzed the 5' RACE reads; it lists each CDR3 protein once, without DNA. This sample's table reports roughly 200,000 distinct CDR3 sequences. Sequences were obtained from blood. The receptors were gathered from a human donor with ulcerative colitis or Crohn's disease, or a healthy co-twin of an affected twin (not recorded which).

The V call is TRBV11-2, the J call TRBJ2-7; TCRdb's D gene call, TRBD1, goes unchecked for lack of DNA. This CDR3 spans 15 amino acids. CDR1 and CDR2 from the germline V gene are SGHAT and FQNNGV. The CDR3 sequence: CASSPRDRGRDEQYF.

The V gene is TRBV20-1, the J gene TRBJ1-5; TCRdb picks TRBD1, but there is no DNA to check that call. The CDR3 totals 15 residues. Germline CDR1 reads DFQATT; CDR2 reads SNEGSKA (reference sequence). The chain's CDR3 is CSAREGSGNNQPQHF.

This sequence joins TRBV12-3 or TRBV12-4 and TRBJ1-6. This CDR3 comprises 15 residues. The CDR3 protein is CASRAGGASNSPLHF.

The chain joins TRBV7-9 to TRBJ2-7. The CDR3 is 12 amino acids. CDR1 is SEHNR and CDR2 is FQNEAQ in the germline V gene (reference sequence). This CDR3 is CASSLELYEQYF.

The chain employs TRBV5-1 and TRBJ1-3; TCRdb's assignment of TRBD1 cannot be checked, as there is no DNA. This CDR3 has 15 residues. The germline V gene encodes CDR1 SGHRS and CDR2 YFSETQ. This CDR3 is CASSLDTAGGNTIYF.

The chain carries TRBV7-8 and TRBJ2-2. Germline V gene lookup returns CDR1 SGHVS and CDR2 FQNEAQ. CDR3 length: 13 amino acids. The CDR3 loop reads CASSLTSTGELFF.

This chain links TRBV5-1 with TRBJ2-5; checking the TCRdb D call of TRBD1 is not possible without DNA. In germline, CDR1 is SGHRS, CDR2 YFSETQ. CDR3 length: 16 amino acids. The CDR3 loop reads CASSPLGTGGTETQYF.

This chain connects TRBV5-5 to TRBJ1-1; TCRdb's D call, TRBD1, is unchecked because there is no DNA. Germline CDR1 and CDR2: SGHKS and YYEKEE (reference sequence). The CDR3 consists of 14 residues. This chain's CDR3 is CASRRDTKNTEAFF.

The rearrangement links TRBV5-5 to TRBJ2-1; the D call from TCRdb, TRBD1, cannot be confirmed without DNA. The CDR3 runs 15 residues. Germline loops: CDR1 SGHKS, CDR2 YYEKEE (reference sequence). CDR3 sequence reads: CASSLRTGGNNEQFF. The entire variable domain, with the rest obtained from reference TRBV5-5 and TRBJ2-1, is as follows: DAGVTQSPTHLIKTRGQQVTLRCSPISGHKSVSWYQQVLGQGPQFIFQYYEKEERGRGNFPDRFSARQFPNYSSELNVNALLLGDSALYLCASSLRTGGNNEQFFGPGTRLTVL.

The chain carries TRBV7-2 and TRBJ2-7. This CDR3 region has 14 residues. Germline V gene data show CDR1 as SGHTA and CDR2 as FQGNSA. This chain's CDR3 is CASSLEPSAYEQYF.

This chain links TRBV20-1 with TRBJ2-1. Germline V gene sequence: CDR1 DFQATT, CDR2 SNEGSKA (reference sequence). The CDR3 runs 14 residues. CDR3 amino acids: CSASMGSSCNEQFF.

This chain uses TRBV20-1 with TRBJ2-3. The CDR3 consists of 12 residues. CDR1 DFQATT and CDR2 SNEGSKA come from the germline V gene (reference sequence). The chain's CDR3 is CRGSDSTDTQYF.

V gene TRBV14 combines with J gene TRBJ2-1; TCRdb's D call of TRBD2 is untestable without DNA. The length of the CDR3 is 14 residues. The V gene's germline CDR1 is SGHDN and CDR2 FVKESK. CDR3 in amino acids: CASSQRTSFDEQFF.

The genes are TRBV27 and TRBJ2-1; the TCRdb D gene call, TRBD1, has no DNA to confirm it. This CDR3 spans 15 amino acids. In germline, CDR1 is MNHEY, CDR2 SMNVEV (reference sequence). The chain's CDR3 is CASSFGQGGSTEQFF.

The chain is built from TRBV2 and TRBJ2-5. This CDR3 region has 13 residues. Germline assignment: CDR1 SNHLY and CDR2 FYNNEI. The CDR3 region is CASSNRVQETQYF.

The chain links TRBV5-1 to TRBJ2-6. The CDR3 spans 17 residues. Germline assignment: CDR1 SGHRS and CDR2 YFSETQ. The CDR3 reads CASSPLTTSSGANVLTF.

The genes are TRBV19 and TRBJ2-1; the D call of TRBD2 rests on TCRdb alone, since no DNA is present to check it. Germline loops: CDR1 LNHDA, CDR2 SQIVND (reference sequence). This CDR3 comprises 15 residues. The CDR3 spells CASSMGLAVNNEQFF. The complete variable domain, with remaining parts taken from reference TRBV19 and TRBJ2-1, reads DGGITQSPKYLFRKEGQNVTLSCEQNLNHDAMYWYRQDPGQGLRLIYYSQIVNDFQKGDIAEGYSVSREKKESFPLTVTSAQKNPTAFYLCASSMGLAVNNEQFFGPGTRLTVL.

The chain couples TRBV5-1 to TRBJ2-1; without DNA, the TCRdb call of TRBD2 cannot be checked. From germline, CDR1 is SGHRS and CDR2 YFSETQ. The CDR3 is 14 residues long. The CDR3 is CASSLASGGPQQFF.

The chain combines TRBV6-1 with TRBJ2-2; TCRdb's D call of TRBD1 is untestable without DNA. The CDR3 length is 17 residues. CDR1 is MNHNS, CDR2 SASEGT, per germline. The CDR3: CASGPLYDSSNTGELFF.

The chain is built from TRBV19 and TRBJ2-7; the D gene TCRdb calls, TRBD2, cannot be checked with no DNA. Looked up from germline, CDR1 is LNHDA and CDR2 is SQIVND (reference sequence). The CDR3 is 13 amino acids. The CDR3 sequence is CASNPTGTSRTYF.

The V and J genes are TRBV6-1 and TRBJ2-1. The CDR3 sequence is 13 residues long. The V gene's germline CDR1 is MNHNS and CDR2 SASEGT. CDR3: CASSLYEAYEQFF.

The chain employs TRBV6-2 or TRBV6-3 and TRBJ2-2. There are 12 residues in the CDR3. Germline CDR1 MNHEY, CDR2 SVGEGT. The CDR3: CASRTYTGELFF.

The rearrangement joins TRBV7-8 to TRBJ2-7; TCRdb gives TRBD2 as the D gene, but with no DNA this cannot be confirmed. Looked up from germline, CDR1 is SGHVS and CDR2 is FQNEAQ. CDR3 length: 16 amino acids. This CDR3 reads CASSLIASGVAYEQYF. Full variable domain (missing parts from reference TRBV7-8 and TRBJ2-7): GAGVSQSPRYKVAKRGQDVALRCDPISGHVSLFWYQQALGQGPEFLTYFQNEAQLDKSGLPSDRFFAERPEGSVSTLKIQRTQQEDSAVYLCASSLIASGVAYEQYFGPGTRLTVT.

This CDR3 reads CASRGGSSSSGANVLTF. The V gene is TRBV6-1, the J gene TRBJ2-6; TCRdb selects TRBD1, and the lack of DNA leaves this call unchecked. Germline-derived CDR1 and CDR2 are MNHNS and SASEGT. CDR3 size: 17 residues.

The V and J genes are TRBV6-5 and TRBJ2-1; as DNA is missing, the TRBD2 call by TCRdb cannot be tested. Looked up from germline, CDR1 is MNHEY and CDR2 is SVGAGI. The CDR3 is 15 amino acids. The CDR3 reads CASSYWHGSGNEQFF.